These 20 T cell receptor beta chains were all obtained from the same sample, sequenced in a study of CD8 T cells in ankylosing spondylitis. A single record per CDR3 protein comes from TCRdb applying MiXCR to the 5' RACE reads. This table has under 300,000 distinct CDR3 sequences, approximately 12% appearing once. Sequenced: blood, either unsorted or a sorted T cell fraction (not recorded which). The receptor source for this set is a male donor with ankylosing spondylitis or in good health (not recorded which).

This clonotype was seen at least ten times. The chain couples TRBV29-1 to TRBJ1-1, with D possibly matching TRBD1 (5 bases). Germline CDR1 is SQVTM and CDR2 is ANQGSEA. CDR3 length equals 13 residues. With 4 bases removed from V and 1 base from J, the gap between germline ends came to 10 bases. The CDR3 DNA follows: TGCAGCGTTGTCAAGGGGAAGAACACTGAAGCTTTCTTT. Amino acid sequence: CSVVKGKNTEAFF.

This clonotype came up a few times. V gene TRBV20-1 combines with J gene TRBJ2-5; D possibly uses TRBD1 or TRBD2 (6 bases each). V was pared by 3 bases and J by 1 base, with 9 bases between. The germline V gene has CDR1 DFQATT and CDR2 SNEGSKA (reference sequence). This CDR3 has 13 residues. CDR3 in DNA: TGCAGTGCTAGTAAGGGGGGCCAAGAGACCCAGTACTTC. Its translation is CSASKGGQETQYF.

This clonotype appeared many times. The rearrangement joins TRBV5-1 to TRBJ1-4, with 9 bases lining up with TRBD1. Germline loops: CDR1 SGHRS, CDR2 YFSETQ. This CDR3 has 16 residues. Trimming removed 0 bases from V and 7 bases from J; junction bases left unmatched: 7. The CDR3 nucleotides are TGCGCCAGCAGCTTGGCCAAGACAGGGGGTGGTGAAAAACTGTTTTTT. It yields the protein CASSLAKTGGGEKLFF.

This clonotype was seen a few times. V usage is TRBV3-1 and J usage is TRBJ2-3; 10 bases are a match to TRBD2. The germline V gene encodes CDR1 LGHDT and CDR2 YNNKEL (reference sequence). After removal of 1 base from V and 5 bases from J, the junction contained 6 bases not matched to a gene. The CDR3 is 16 residues long. The CDR3 reads CASSQGRASGRDTQYF. In nucleotides, the CDR3 is TGTGCCAGCAGCCAAGGGAGGGCTAGCGGGAGAGATACGCAGTATTTT.

The sample holds many counts of this clonotype. J is TRBJ1-1 and V is TRBV5-6, with D possibly being TRBD1 (5 bases). This CDR3 has 16 amino acids. Germline CDR1 is SGHDT and CDR2 is YYEEEE. V gave up 1 base and J gave up 1 base, with 14 bases separating them. CDR3 in amino acids: CASSLWGLGRNTEAFF. The CDR3 coding sequence is TGTGCCAGCAGCTTGTGGGGGTTAGGTCGGAACACTGAAGCTTTCTTT.

This clonotype has ten or more counts. V gene TRBV12-3 or TRBV12-4 combines with J gene TRBJ2-5, with 7 bases matching TRBD1. The CDR3 sequence is 15 residues long. With V trimmed by 10 bases and J by 1 base, 12 bases remained unmatched. CDR3 amino acids: CATTEGAKSQETQYF. As DNA, the CDR3 is TGTGCCACCACCGAGGGGGCGAAAAGCCAAGAGACCCAGTACTTC.

This clonotype was counted many times. The chain has TRBV5-1 and TRBJ2-1; 9 nucleotides match TRBD1. V was pared by 4 bases and J by 8 bases, with 13 bases of the junction left unmatched. This CDR3 is built from 16 residues. Germline-derived CDR1 and CDR2 are SGHRS and YFSETQ. CDR3 amino acids: CASSLNRGLGIHEQFF. The CDR3 DNA is TGCGCCAGCAGCCTGAACAGGGGGCTTGGTATTCATGAGCAGTTCTTC.

This clonotype was seen repeatedly, ten times or more. The chain carries TRBV9 and TRBJ2-2; the D call may be TRBD1 or TRBD2 (6 bases each). The CDR3 has 17 residues. The ends were cut back, 2 bases at V and 5 bases at J, with 19 bases in the middle. Germline lookup yields CDR1 SGDLS and CDR2 YYNGEE. The CDR3 DNA sequence: TGTGCCAGCAGCGTCGATAGGGGGGCCGGAGGAACCGGGGAGCTGTTTTTT. This translates into CASSVDRGAGGTGELFF.

At least ten counts were recorded for this clonotype. The genes are TRBV7-3 and TRBJ2-3, with D possibly TRBD2 on 6 matching bases. Germline CDR1 SGHTA, CDR2 FQGTGA. Trimming left V 5 bases short and J 6 bases short, with 15 bases between. The CDR3 runs to 14 residues. CDR3 protein: CASSPTSAGDTQYF. The CDR3 nucleotides are TGTGCCAGCAGCCCAACTTCTGCGGGGGATACGCAGTATTTT.

The table lists this clonotype with many counts. The chain has TRBV27 and TRBJ2-3; D is possibly TRBD2 (6 bases). CDR1 MNHEY and CDR2 SMNVEV come from the germline V gene (reference sequence). The CDR3 consists of 13 residues. The ends were cut back, 6 bases at V and 6 bases at J, with 13 bases in the middle. The CDR3 reads CASSYWSGDTQYF. CDR3 coding DNA: TGTGCCAGCAGCTACTGGAGCGGGGATACGCAGTATTTT.

The rearrangement uses TRBV7-6 and TRBJ2-2; TRBD1 aligns across 8 bases. Trimming took 3 bases from V and 8 from J; bases not matched to a gene: 5. CDR1 and CDR2 from the germline V gene are SGHVS and FNYEAQ. The CDR3 loop spans 14 amino acids. CDR3 residues: CASSLETGAGELFF. The CDR3 DNA reads as TGTGCCAGCAGCTTGGAGACAGGGGCGGGGGAGCTGTTTTTT.

This clonotype has at least ten counts. This chain connects TRBV12-3 or TRBV12-4 to TRBJ2-1, with a tentative D call TRBD2 (6 bases). Trimming shortened V by 5 bases and J by 0 bases, and 11 bases separated the two germline ends. The CDR3 has 15 residues. In nucleotides, the CDR3 is TGTGCCAGCAGTCCCAGCGGGTTCTCCTACAATGAGCAGTTCTTC. This translates into CASSPSGFSYNEQFF.

This clonotype was seen at least ten times. The rearrangement uses TRBV12-3 or TRBV12-4 and TRBJ1-6, with 8 bases aligning to TRBD1. The V gene end was trimmed by 5 bases and the J gene end by 10 bases; junction bases not matched to a gene: 16. The CDR3 has 17 residues. The CDR3 protein is CASSNYGTGGGGSPLHF. The CDR3, as DNA: TGTGCCAGCAGTAACTATGGGACAGGCGGGGGAGGATCACCCCTCCACTTT.

This clonotype was counted at least ten times. The V gene is TRBV5-1, the J gene TRBJ2-7; no clear D. Germline CDR1 reads SGHRS; CDR2 reads YFSETQ. The CDR3 has 16 amino acids. Trimming removed 0 bases from V and 0 bases from J, with 13 bases in between. Here the CDR3 DNA reads TGCGCCAGCAGCTTGGAAGTCGCAGGATACTCCTACGAGCAGTACTTC. Translation: CASSLEVAGYSYEQYF.

This clonotype was seen only a few times. This chain joins TRBV11-2 and TRBJ1-2, with D perhaps TRBD1 (5 bases). Per germline, CDR1 SGHAT and CDR2 FQNNGV. V was clipped by 4 bases and J by 8 bases, with 17 bases between them. The CDR3 is 14 amino acids. The CDR3, as DNA: TGTGCCAGCAGCTCGGGGGGTGGGTTGATCGGCTACACCTTC. Translated, it gives CASSSGGGLIGYTF.

This clonotype has at least ten counts. The DNA of the CDR3 is TGCAGTGCTAGAGGATTTAGCAATCAGCCCCAGCATTTT. Translation gives CSARGFSNQPQHF. This chain connects TRBV20-1 to TRBJ1-5; no definite D call. Germline V CDR1 and CDR2: DFQATT, SNEGSKA (reference sequence). Trimming removed 1 base from V and 0 bases from J, with 4 bases in between. The CDR3 has 13 residues.

This clonotype showed up many times. The chain employs TRBV6-8 and TRBJ2-7; 7 bases map to TRBD1. CDR1 is MNHGY, CDR2 SAAAGT, per germline. This CDR3 region has 18 residues. V was pared by 6 bases and J by 4 bases, with 21 bases of the junction left unmatched. For the CDR3, the DNA is TGTGCCAGCAGAATACTCGACAGGGTAAGGGAAACTCCTTACGAGCAGTACTTC. It yields the protein CASRILDRVRETPYEQYF.

The V gene is TRBV5-1, the J gene TRBJ2-3; TRBD2 is a possible D gene (6 bases). Germline lookup yields CDR1 SGHRS and CDR2 YFSETQ. The V end lost 4 bases, the J end lost 0 bases, and 15 bases lay between the germline ends. This CDR3 has 16 residues. The CDR3 sequence: CASSDGTLSSTDTQYF. CDR3 in DNA: TGCGCCAGCAGCGACGGGACTCTCTCTAGCACAGATACGCAGTATTTT.

The V gene is TRBV25-1, the J gene TRBJ1-5; D not resolved. From germline, CDR1 is MGHDK and CDR2 SYGVNS. CDR3 length equals 15 residues. V was shortened by 2 bases and J by 0 bases, with 8 bases between the two germline ends. This chain's CDR3 is CASSEGDTSNQPQHF. DNA for the CDR3: TGTGCCAGCAGTGAAGGTGATACTAGCAATCAGCCCCAGCATTTT.

This clonotype occurred many times. The CDR3 DNA follows: TGTGCCACCAGGGGACCGAGCCTCTACGAGCAGTACTTC. It is translated as CATRGPSLYEQYF. The rearrangement joins TRBV6-1 to TRBJ2-7; tentative D call: TRBD1 (6 bases). Between the trimmed V and J ends, which lost 10 bases and 3 bases, there was a span of 16 bases. Germline V CDR1 and CDR2: MNHNS, SASEGT. This CDR3 has 13 residues.